Below, 10 T cell receptor beta chains from the same sample are listed, as sequenced in a study of T cell repertoires in cytomegalovirus infection (dated by TCRdb to the late 2010s). Sequencing relied on an Illumina HiSeq 1500. Using fastp trimming at Q25 and MiXCR clonotype assembly, TCRdb reanalyzed the public sequencing data and kept in-frame beta chains. Each entry merges the rows of one CDR3 protein and shows their most common DNA and genes. The sample table records some 680,000 distinct CDR3 sequences; 35% of these occur just once. The biggest ten clones account for around 2.6% of the sample. Sequencing was carried out using PBMCs. These receptor sequences come from a human donor in good health (CMV status not recorded). Some clones in this sample may be carry-over from other donors' samples.

The CDR3 region is CSVGGSGGTGQTEQYF. The CDR3 DNA is TGCAGCGTTGGCGGCTCAGGTGGGACAGGTCAGACCGAGCAGTACTTC. V usage is TRBV29-1 and J usage is TRBJ2-7, with TRBD1 matching over 8 bases. This CDR3 comprises 16 residues. Germline lookup yields CDR1 SQVTM and CDR2 ANQGSEA. With V trimmed by 4 bases and J by 6 bases, 17 bases remained unmatched.

This clonotype was seen a few times. This chain connects TRBV5-1 to TRBJ1-1; D unclear. The germline V gene has CDR1 SGHRS and CDR2 YFSETQ. This CDR3 is built from 11 residues. V was trimmed by 3 bases and J by 8 bases, leaving 8 bases between them. The CDR3: CASSSRSEAFF. In nucleotides, the CDR3 is TGCGCCAGCAGCTCTAGGTCCGAAGCTTTCTTT.

DNA of the CDR3: TGTGCCATCAGGTTGGGGGCTGGATCCTACGAGCAGTACTTC. Its translation: CAIRLGAGSYEQYF. The chain combines TRBV10-3 with TRBJ2-7, with a tentative D call TRBD1 (6 bases). The CDR3 runs to 14 residues. CDR1 is ENHRY, CDR2 SYGVKD, per germline. The V gene lost 6 bases and the J gene lost 1 base, with 13 bases spanning the gap.

Note on this clonotype: The junction and the germline gene differ at one end; a read error may be behind it. The rearrangement uses TRBV11-1 and TRBJ2-3, with D perhaps matching TRBD2 (6 bases). The CDR3 is made up of 14 amino acids. Germline lookup yields CDR1 SGHAT and CDR2 FQDESV (reference sequence). The CDR3: CASSPRLVRDTPYF. CDR3 sequence (DNA): TGTGCCAGCAGCCCCCGACTAGTCAGAGATACGCCGTATTTT.

The CDR3 sequence is CASSFALAGGAYEQYF. CDR3 DNA: TGTGCCAGCAGCTTCGCATTGGCGGGAGGTGCCTACGAGCAGTACTTC. This rearrangement joins TRBV7-2 to TRBJ2-7; 8 bases agree with TRBD2. Germline V gene data show CDR1 as SGHTA and CDR2 as FQGNSA. Trimming cost V 3 bases and J 2 bases; bases outside gene matches: 9. This CDR3 has 16 residues.

The table lists this clonotype with a few counts. The chain carries TRBV23-1 and TRBJ2-4, with 9 bases identical to TRBD1. Being an ORF, TRBV23-1 has a function that is uncertain. V lost 0 bases, J lost 2 bases, and 17 bases stayed unmatched. The CDR3 covers 21 residues. CDR3 region: CASSQSITAPGDRVPKNIQYF. The CDR3 bases are TGCGCCAGCAGTCAATCCATTACCGCCCCCGGGGACAGGGTACCCAAAAACATTCAGTACTTC.

This clonotype was detected many times. This rearrangement joins TRBV12-3 or TRBV12-4 to TRBJ1-5; D call uncertain. There are 13 residues in the CDR3. V gave up 3 bases and J gave up 9 bases, with 12 bases separating them. In nucleotides, the CDR3 is TGTGCCAGCAGTTTGAGCGGAGGTCTGCCCCAGCATTTT. It yields the protein CASSLSGGLPQHF.

V is TRBV12-3 or TRBV12-4 and J is TRBJ1-2; D might be TRBD1 (5 bases). The V gene lost 3 bases and the J gene lost 10 bases, with 18 bases spanning the gap. This CDR3 has 14 amino acids. The CDR3 protein is CASSFAVLGGVYTF. The CDR3 nucleotides read TGTGCCAGCAGTTTTGCGGTCCTCGGGGGTGTCTACACCTTC.

This clonotype was counted a few times. This rearrangement joins TRBV6-6 to TRBJ1-6, with 8 positions matching TRBD1. The CDR3 loop spans 15 amino acids. CDR1 and CDR2 from the germline V gene are MNHNY and SVGAGI (reference sequence). Unmatched junction bases numbered 12, after V lost 8 bases and J lost 9 bases. CDR3 loop: CASGRRDTGGSPLHF. The CDR3 bases are TGTGCCAGCGGTCGGAGAGACACAGGGGGTTCACCCCTCCACTTT.

This clonotype appeared many times. The rearrangement links TRBV7-8 to TRBJ2-2, with 7 positions matching TRBD2. Trimming took 3 bases from V and 4 from J; bases not matched to a gene: 17. Germline values: CDR1 SGHVS, CDR2 FQNEAQ. CDR3 size: 19 residues. The CDR3: CASSLGTYGAGAGTGELFF. CDR3 coding DNA: TGTGCCAGCAGCTTGGGAACTTACGGGGCGGGAGCCGGCACCGGGGAGCTGTTTTTT.